These T cell receptor beta chains were read from a single sample in a study of blood T cell repertoires in COVID-19. Profiling relied on immunoSEQ multiplex PCR, and the TCRdb table lists in-frame clones only, not all of them. The data contain some 160,000 clones, 70% to 90% of them singletons. The sample consisted of PBMCs or T cells enriched from blood (not recorded which). These receptors were taken from a woman in her fifties or sixties who had recovered from COVID-19. The CDR3 runs from the conserved cysteine through the conserved F or W. A D gene is named only where the DNA matches it firmly. Size values are once, few and many counts, or a class for expanded clones, and some rows have none.

D gene: NA; clone size: few; J gene: TRBJ2-1; V gene: TRBV4-1; CDR3 DNA: TGCGCCAGCAGTAGCTATGACAGCAATGAGCAGTTCTTC; CDR3 protein: CASSSYDSNEQFF
D gene: TRBD2; clone size: NA; J gene: TRBJ2-7; V gene: TRBV10-2; CDR3 DNA: TGCGCCAGCAGTGAGTTAGCGGGGATCTCCTACGAGCAGTACTTC; CDR3 protein: CASSELAGISYEQYF
D gene: NA; clone size: NA; J gene: TRBJ1-3; V gene: TRBV18; CDR3 DNA: TGTGCCAGCTCACCCCTCCGTCAGGTTGATTTTGGAAACACCATATATTTT; CDR3 protein: CASSPLRQVDFGNTIYF
D gene: TRBD1; clone size: NA; J gene: TRBJ1-2; V gene: TRBV24-1; CDR3 DNA: TGTGCCACCAGTGACCGGACAGGGTCGAACTATGGCTACACCTTC; CDR3 protein: CATSDRTGSNYGYTF
D gene: NA; clone size: few; J gene: TRBJ1-1; V gene: TRBV5-6; CDR3 DNA: TGTGCCAGCAGCTTTGGCCGTTCTGAAGCTTTCTTT; CDR3 protein: CASSFGRSEAFF
D gene: NA; clone size: NA; J gene: TRBJ2-1; V gene: TRBV5-1; CDR3 DNA: TGCGCCAGCAGCGGTCGGGGATACAATGAGCAGTTCTTC; CDR3 protein: CASSGRGYNEQFF
D gene: TRBD1; clone size: NA; J gene: TRBJ1-2; V gene: TRBV7-8; CDR3 DNA: TGTGCCAGCAGCTTTGGGACAGGGCTCCACGGCTACACCTTC; CDR3 protein: CASSFGTGLHGYTF
D gene: NA; clone size: NA; J gene: TRBJ1-1; V gene: TRBV29-1; CDR3 DNA: TGCAGCGTACCGGGGATTTCGGCTGGTATTGGCACTGAAGCTTTCTTT; CDR3 protein: CSVPGISAGIGTEAFF
D gene: TRBD2; clone size: NA; J gene: TRBJ2-3; V gene: TRBV19; CDR3 DNA: TGTGCCAGTAGTATAACCGGGGGGGATTTCACAGATACGCAGTATTTT; CDR3 protein: CASSITGGDFTDTQYF
D gene: NA; clone size: NA; J gene: TRBJ1-1; V gene: TRBV5-1; CDR3 DNA: TGCGCCAGCAGCCCGAAGGGGCAGGTCACTGAAGCTTTCTTT; CDR3 protein: CASSPKGQVTEAFF
D gene: NA; clone size: NA; J gene: TRBJ1-2; V gene: TRBV18; CDR3 DNA: TGTGCCAGCTCACCGGGGGGACGGGGATATGGCTACACCTTC; CDR3 protein: CASSPGGRGYGYTF
D gene: NA; clone size: NA; J gene: TRBJ1-5; V gene: TRBV7-2; CDR3 DNA: TGTGCCAGCAGCTTAGAGAGCCGGGAGCATCAGCCCCAGCATTTT; CDR3 protein: CASSLESREHQPQHF
D gene: NA; clone size: NA; J gene: TRBJ1-4; V gene: TRBV7-8; CDR3 DNA: TGTGCCAGCAGCCCTCGGGGGAGTAGTGAAAAACTGTTTTTT; CDR3 protein: CASSPRGSSEKLFF
D gene: NA; clone size: NA; J gene: TRBJ1-1; V gene: TRBV30; CDR3 DNA: TGTGCCGGGAGGTTAAGGGGGAACACTGAAGCTTTCTTT; CDR3 protein: CAGRLRGNTEAFF
D gene: TRBD2; clone size: NA; J gene: TRBJ2-3; V gene: TRBV9; CDR3 DNA: TGTGCCAGCAGCCGGACTAGCGGGGGGACAGATACGCAGTATTTT; CDR3 protein: CASSRTSGGTDTQYF
D gene: NA; clone size: NA; J gene: TRBJ1-6; V gene: TRBV5-1; CDR3 DNA: TGCGCCAGCAGGCATTCAGAAGGGGGTTCACCCCTCCACTTT; CDR3 protein: CASRHSEGGSPLHF
D gene: NA; clone size: NA; J gene: TRBJ2-2; V gene: TRBV6-2/TRBV6-3; CDR3 DNA: TGTGCCAGCAGTTACTCCGGCGGGGAGCTGTTTTTT; CDR3 protein: CASSYSGGELFF
D gene: NA; clone size: NA; J gene: TRBJ1-6; V gene: TRBV10-3; CDR3 DNA: TGTGCCATCAGTGGGAGGACAGACAATAATTCACCCCTCCACTTT; CDR3 protein: CAISGRTDNNSPLHF
D gene: TRBD1; clone size: few; J gene: TRBJ1-2; V gene: TRBV5-4; CDR3 DNA: TGTGCCAGCAGCTCCCTAGGGGGCGCCGACTATGGCTACACCTTC; CDR3 protein: CASSSLGGADYGYTF
D gene: TRBD2; clone size: NA; J gene: TRBJ2-2; V gene: TRBV4-2; CDR3 DNA: TGTGCCAGCAGCCAAACGGGAGGGGCGGGCACCGGGGAGCTGTTTTTT; CDR3 protein: CASSQTGGAGTGELFF
D gene: NA; clone size: NA; J gene: TRBJ1-1; V gene: TRBV29-1; CDR3 DNA: TGCAGCGTTGCGGTGGAAGGGGGTACGAACACTGAAGCTTTCTTT; CDR3 protein: CSVAVEGGTNTEAFF
D gene: NA; clone size: NA; J gene: TRBJ2-7; V gene: TRBV21-1; CDR3 DNA: TGTGCCAGCAGCAAAGCCGGACACCGGGACAGGGGAACCTACGAGCAGTACTTC; CDR3 protein: CASSKAGHRDRGTYEQYF
D gene: NA; clone size: NA; J gene: TRBJ2-7; V gene: TRBV3-1/TRBV3-2; CDR3 DNA: TGTGCCAGCACTGCTAGGAATTCCTACGAGCAGTACTTC; CDR3 protein: CASTARNSYEQYF
D gene: TRBD1; clone size: NA; J gene: TRBJ1-1; V gene: TRBV18; CDR3 DNA: TGTGCCAGCTCACCGATTGACCGGGACAGAGAAGCTTTCTTT; CDR3 protein: CASSPIDRDREAFF
D gene: TRBD1; clone size: few; J gene: TRBJ2-7; V gene: TRBV5-5; CDR3 DNA: TGTGCCAGCAGCCGACAGGGAGCCTACGAGCAGTACTTC; CDR3 protein: CASSRQGAYEQYF
D gene: NA; clone size: NA; J gene: TRBJ2-3; V gene: TRBV5-5; CDR3 DNA: TGTGCCAGCAGCCGAAGACAGGATCGGGCAGATACGCAGTATTTT; CDR3 protein: CASSRRQDRADTQYF
D gene: TRBD1; clone size: NA; J gene: TRBJ1-5; V gene: TRBV29-1; CDR3 DNA: TGCAGCGTTGGTGGAGGGACAGGGTTATCTCAGCCCCAGCATTTT; CDR3 protein: CSVGGGTGLSQPQHF
D gene: NA; clone size: NA; J gene: TRBJ1-1; V gene: TRBV14; CDR3 DNA: TGTGCCAGCAGCCTAACAGGGAGAACTGAAGCTTTCTTT; CDR3 protein: CASSLTGRTEAFF
D gene: NA; clone size: NA; J gene: TRBJ1-2; V gene: TRBV19; CDR3 DNA: TGTGCCAGTAGTATCACTGGCTATGGCTACACCTTC; CDR3 protein: CASSITGYGYTF
D gene: NA; clone size: NA; J gene: TRBJ1-1; V gene: TRBV19; CDR3 DNA: TGTGCCAGTAGTATTGAGGGGCTCGGGGGGCCCTTCGAAGCTTTCTTT; CDR3 protein: CASSIEGLGGPFEAFF